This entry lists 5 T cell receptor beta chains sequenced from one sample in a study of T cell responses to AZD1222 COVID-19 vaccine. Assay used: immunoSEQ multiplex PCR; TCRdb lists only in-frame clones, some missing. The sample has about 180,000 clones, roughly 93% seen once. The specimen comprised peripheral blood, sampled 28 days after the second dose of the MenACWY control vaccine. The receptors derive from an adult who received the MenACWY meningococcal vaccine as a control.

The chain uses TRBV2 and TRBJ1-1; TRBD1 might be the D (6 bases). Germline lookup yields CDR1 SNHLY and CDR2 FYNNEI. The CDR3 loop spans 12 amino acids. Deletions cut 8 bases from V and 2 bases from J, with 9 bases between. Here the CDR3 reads CASEGGNTEAFF. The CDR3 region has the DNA TGTGCCAGCGAAGGGGGTAACACTGAAGCTTTCTTT.

The CDR3 is CASSRGTSGGNEQFF. CDR3 nucleotide sequence: TGTGCCAGCAGTCGAGGGACTAGCGGGGGGAATGAGCAGTTCTTC. This chain uses TRBV5-4 with TRBJ2-1, with 15 bases matching TRBD2. CDR1 is SGHNT and CDR2 is YYREEE in the germline V gene (reference sequence). The CDR3 totals 15 residues. Unmatched junction bases numbered 4, after V lost 5 bases and J lost 7 bases.

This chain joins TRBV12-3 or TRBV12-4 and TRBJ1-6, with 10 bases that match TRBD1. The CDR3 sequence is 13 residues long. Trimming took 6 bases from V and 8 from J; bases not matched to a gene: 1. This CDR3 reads CASRGQGYSPLHF. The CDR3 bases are TGTGCCAGCAGGGGACAGGGGTATTCACCCCTCCACTTT.

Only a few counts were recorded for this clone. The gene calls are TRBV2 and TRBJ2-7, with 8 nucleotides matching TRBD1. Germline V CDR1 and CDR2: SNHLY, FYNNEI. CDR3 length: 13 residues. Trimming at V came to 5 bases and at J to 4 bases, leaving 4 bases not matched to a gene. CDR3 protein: CASSKNRGYEQYF. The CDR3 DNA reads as TGTGCCAGCAGTAAGAACAGGGGGTACGAGCAGTACTTC.

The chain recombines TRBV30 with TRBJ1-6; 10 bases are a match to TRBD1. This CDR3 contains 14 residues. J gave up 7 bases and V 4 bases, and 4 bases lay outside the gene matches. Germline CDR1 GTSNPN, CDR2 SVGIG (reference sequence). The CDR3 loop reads CAWTPDRGNSPLHF. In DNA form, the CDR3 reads TGTGCCTGGACCCCGGACAGGGGGAATTCACCCCTCCACTTT.